This T cell receptor beta chain emerged from a study of T cell responses to AZD1222 COVID-19 vaccine. Turning to the study itself: Second-dose groups at about 4 or about 12 weeks were pooled.

Study-level findings and limits: There were mostly white British donors and more females than males, and clonal diversity was possibly underestimated.

This clone was seen a few times. Its antigen is still unknown. Libraries were prepared by immunoSEQ multiplex PCR; TCRdb keeps only in-frame clonotypes and omits some of them. The sample consists of around 260,000 clones, over 85% of them appearing once. This specimen consisted of peripheral blood, obtained on day 0 of AZD1222 vaccination. This clonotype was sampled from an adult in good health.

The CDR3 loop reads CASSFRTSGSIEQYF. In DNA, the CDR3 is TGTGCCAGCAGCTTTCGGACTAGCGGGAGTATCGAGCAGTACTTC. V usage is TRBV7-8 and J usage is TRBJ2-7, with 13 bases aligning to TRBD2. The V gene's germline CDR1 is SGHVS and CDR2 FQNEAQ. There are 15 residues in the CDR3. The ends lost 3 bases at V and 6 bases at J; junction bases unmatched: 5.